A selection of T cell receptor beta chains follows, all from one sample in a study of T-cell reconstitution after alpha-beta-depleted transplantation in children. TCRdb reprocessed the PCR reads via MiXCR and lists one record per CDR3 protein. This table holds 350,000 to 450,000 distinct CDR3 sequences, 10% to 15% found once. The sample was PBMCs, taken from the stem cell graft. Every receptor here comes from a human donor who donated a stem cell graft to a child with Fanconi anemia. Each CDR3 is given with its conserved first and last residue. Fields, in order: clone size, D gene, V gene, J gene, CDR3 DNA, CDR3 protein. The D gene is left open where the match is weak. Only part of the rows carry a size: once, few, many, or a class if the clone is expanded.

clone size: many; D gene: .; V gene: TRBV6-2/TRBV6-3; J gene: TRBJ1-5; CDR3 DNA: TGTGCCAGCAGTGTAGGTCCAGGGAATCAGCCCCAGCATTTT; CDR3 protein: CASSVGPGNQPQHF
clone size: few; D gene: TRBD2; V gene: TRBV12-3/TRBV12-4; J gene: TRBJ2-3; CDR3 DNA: TGTGCCAGCAGTGCACAGCGGGGGACGCAGTATTTT; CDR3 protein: CASSAQRGTQYF
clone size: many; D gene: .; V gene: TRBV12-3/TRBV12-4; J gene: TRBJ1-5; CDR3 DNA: TGTGCCAGCAGTTTGACAGCTAATCAGCCCCAGCATTTT; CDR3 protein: CASSLTANQPQHF
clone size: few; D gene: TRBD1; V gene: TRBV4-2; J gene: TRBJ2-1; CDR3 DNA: TGTGCCAGCAGCCACGGACAGGGGGCGGAACCGGAGCAGTTCTTC; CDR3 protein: CASSHGQGAEPEQFF
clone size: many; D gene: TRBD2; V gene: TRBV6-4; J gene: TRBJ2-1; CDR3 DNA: TGTGCCAGCAGCATACTAGCGGGGGCCCACAATGAGCAGTTCTTC; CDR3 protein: CASSILAGAHNEQFF
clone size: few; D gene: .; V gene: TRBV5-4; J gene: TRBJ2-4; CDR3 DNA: TGTGCCAGCAGCTCAGAGGCCGGGGGCCCCGTTCGGGACTTC; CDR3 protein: CASSSEAGGPVRDF
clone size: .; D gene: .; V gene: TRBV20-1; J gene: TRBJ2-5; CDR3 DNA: TGCAGTGCTAGTGACGTCCAGCAAGAGACCCAGTACTTC; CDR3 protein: CSASDVQQETQYF
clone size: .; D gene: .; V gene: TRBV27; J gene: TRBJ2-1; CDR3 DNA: TGTGCCAGCAGTTTAGGGGCAGTATACAATGAGCAGTTCTTC; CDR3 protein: CASSLGAVYNEQFF
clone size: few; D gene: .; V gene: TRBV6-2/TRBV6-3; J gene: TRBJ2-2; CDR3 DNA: TGTGCCAGCAAAAGGGCCGGGGAGCTGTTTTTT; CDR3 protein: CASKRAGELFF
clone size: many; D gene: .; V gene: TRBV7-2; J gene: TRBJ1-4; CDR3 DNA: TGTGCCAGCAGCTTAGGTGTGTCAACTAATGAAAAACTGTTTTTT; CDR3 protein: CASSLGVSTNEKLFF